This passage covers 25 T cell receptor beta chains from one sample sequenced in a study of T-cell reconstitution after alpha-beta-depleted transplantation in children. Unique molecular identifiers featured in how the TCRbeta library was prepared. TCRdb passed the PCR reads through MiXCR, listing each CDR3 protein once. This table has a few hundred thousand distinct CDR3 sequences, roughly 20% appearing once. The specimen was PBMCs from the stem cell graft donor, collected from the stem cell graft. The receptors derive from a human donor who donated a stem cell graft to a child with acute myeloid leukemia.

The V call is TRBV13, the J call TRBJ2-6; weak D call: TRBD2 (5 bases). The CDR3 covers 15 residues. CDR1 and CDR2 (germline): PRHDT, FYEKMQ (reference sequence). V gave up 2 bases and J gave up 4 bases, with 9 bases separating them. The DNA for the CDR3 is TGTGCCAGCAGCTTACGGGGATCCGGGGCCAACGTCCTGACTTTC. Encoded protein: CASSLRGSGANVLTF. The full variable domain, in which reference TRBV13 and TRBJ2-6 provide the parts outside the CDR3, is AAGVIQSPRHLIKEKRETATLKCYPIPRHDTVYWYQQGPGQDPQFLISFYEKMQSDKGSIPDRFSAQQFSDYHSELNMSSLELGDSALYFCASSLRGSGANVLTFGAGSRLTVL.

The CDR3 here is CSVEDLVGRGPNTEAFF. Here the CDR3 DNA reads TGCAGCGTTGAAGATCTCGTGGGGAGGGGACCGAACACTGAAGCTTTCTTT. The chain uses TRBV29-1 and TRBJ1-1, with D maybe TRBD1 (5 bases). V was shortened by 0 bases and J by 1 base, with 18 bases between the two germline ends. This CDR3 spans 17 amino acids. The V gene's germline CDR1 is SQVTM and CDR2 ANQGSEA.

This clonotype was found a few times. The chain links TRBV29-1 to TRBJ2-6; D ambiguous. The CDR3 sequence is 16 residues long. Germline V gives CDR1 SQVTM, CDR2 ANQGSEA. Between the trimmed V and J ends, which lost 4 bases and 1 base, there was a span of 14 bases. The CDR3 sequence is CSVVFQASSGANVLTF. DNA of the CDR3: TGCAGCGTTGTATTCCAGGCTTCTTCTGGGGCCAACGTCCTGACTTTC.

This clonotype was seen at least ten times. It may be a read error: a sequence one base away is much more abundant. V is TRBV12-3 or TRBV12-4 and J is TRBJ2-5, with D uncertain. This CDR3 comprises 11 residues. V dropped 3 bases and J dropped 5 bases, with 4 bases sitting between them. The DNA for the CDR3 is TGTGCCAGCAGTTTCGCGGAGACCCAGTACTTC. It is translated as CASSFAETQYF.

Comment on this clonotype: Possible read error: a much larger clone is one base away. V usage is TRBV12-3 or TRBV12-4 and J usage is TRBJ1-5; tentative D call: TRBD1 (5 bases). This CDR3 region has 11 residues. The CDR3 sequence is CASSSTGPLHF. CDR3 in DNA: TGTGCCAGCAGTTCCACGGGGCCCCTGCATTTT.

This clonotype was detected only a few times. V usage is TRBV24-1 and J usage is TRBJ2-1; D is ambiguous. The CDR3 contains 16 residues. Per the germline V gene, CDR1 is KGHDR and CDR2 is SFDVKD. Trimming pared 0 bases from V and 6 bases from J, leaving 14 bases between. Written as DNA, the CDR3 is TGTGCCACCAGTGATTTGCAGGCTCAACACCCCAATGAGCAGTTCTTC. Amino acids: CATSDLQAQHPNEQFF.

CDR3 protein: CASKGGGELFF. The CDR3 nucleotides read TGTGCCAGCAAAGGCGGAGGGGAGCTGTTTTTT. This rearrangement joins TRBV28 to TRBJ2-2; the D is unclear. The CDR3 spans 11 residues. Germline V gives CDR1 MDHEN, CDR2 SYDVKM. Trimming shortened V by 7 bases and J by 8 bases, and 8 bases separated the two germline ends.

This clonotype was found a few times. CDR3 amino acids: CASSSSGWEETQYF. CDR3 DNA: TGTGCCAGCAGTTCTAGCGGGTGGGAAGAGACCCAGTACTTC. The chain employs TRBV28 and TRBJ2-5, with TRBD2 matching over 8 bases. V lost 4 bases, J lost 3 bases, and 4 bases stayed unmatched. Per germline, CDR1 MDHEN and CDR2 SYDVKM. The CDR3 totals 14 residues.

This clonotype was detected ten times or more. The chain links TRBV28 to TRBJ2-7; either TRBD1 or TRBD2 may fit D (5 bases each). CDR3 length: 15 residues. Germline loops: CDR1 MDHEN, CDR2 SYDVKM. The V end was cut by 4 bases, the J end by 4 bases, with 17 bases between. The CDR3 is CASSYPPQRGYEQYF. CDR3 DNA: TGTGCCAGCAGTTACCCCCCCCAGAGGGGATACGAGCAGTACTTC.

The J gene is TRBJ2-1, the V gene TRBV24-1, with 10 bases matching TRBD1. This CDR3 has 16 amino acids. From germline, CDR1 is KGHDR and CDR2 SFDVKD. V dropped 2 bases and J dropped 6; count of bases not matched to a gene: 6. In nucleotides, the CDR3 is TGTGCCACCAGTGATTCACCGGGACAGGGGACCAATGAGCAGTTCTTC. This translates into CATSDSPGQGTNEQFF.

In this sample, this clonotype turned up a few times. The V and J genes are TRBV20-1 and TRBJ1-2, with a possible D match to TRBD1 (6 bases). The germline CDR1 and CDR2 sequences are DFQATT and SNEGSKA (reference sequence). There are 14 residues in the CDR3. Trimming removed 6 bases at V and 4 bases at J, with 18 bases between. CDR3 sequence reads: CSAPITGSGYGYTF. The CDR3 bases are TGCAGTGCCCCAATCACAGGGTCTGGCTATGGCTACACCTTC.

CDR3 bases: TGTGCCAGCAGCTACGGCAGGACGGGCACTGAAGCTTTCTTT. Protein: CASSYGRTGTEAFF. The rearrangement uses TRBV7-6 and TRBJ1-1; D is undetermined. The V end was cut by 4 bases, the J end by 4 bases, with 13 bases between. This CDR3 has 14 residues. Germline V gene data show CDR1 as SGHVS and CDR2 as FNYEAQ.

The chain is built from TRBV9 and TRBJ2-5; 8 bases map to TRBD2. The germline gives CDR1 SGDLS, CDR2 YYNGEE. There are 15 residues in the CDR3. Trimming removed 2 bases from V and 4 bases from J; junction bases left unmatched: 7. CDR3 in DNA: TGTGCCAGCAGCGTTTACGGGAGGGAGGGAGAGACCCAGTACTTC. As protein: CASSVYGREGETQYF.

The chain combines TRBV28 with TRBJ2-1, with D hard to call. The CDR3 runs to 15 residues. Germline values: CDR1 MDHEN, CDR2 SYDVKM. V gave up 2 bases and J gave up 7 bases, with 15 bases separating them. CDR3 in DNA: TGTGCCAGCAGTTTACCCACCGCCTCATTAAATGAGCAGTTCTTC. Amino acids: CASSLPTASLNEQFF.

CDR3 bases: TGTGCCAGCAGCTTAGCCACAGGTGGCGGCTACACCTTC. This translates into CASSLATGGGYTF. The chain combines TRBV7-9 with TRBJ1-2, with D perhaps matching TRBD1 (5 bases). V dropped 0 bases and J dropped 8 bases, with 10 bases sitting between them. The length of the CDR3 is 13 residues. Per germline, CDR1 SEHNR and CDR2 FQNEAQ (reference sequence).

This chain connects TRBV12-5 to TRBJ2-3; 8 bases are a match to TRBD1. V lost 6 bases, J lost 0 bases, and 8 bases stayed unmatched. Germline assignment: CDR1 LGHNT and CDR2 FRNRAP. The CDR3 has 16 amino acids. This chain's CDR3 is CASGPDRGVSTDTQYF. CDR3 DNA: TGTGCTAGTGGGCCTGACAGGGGCGTTAGCACAGATACGCAGTATTTT.

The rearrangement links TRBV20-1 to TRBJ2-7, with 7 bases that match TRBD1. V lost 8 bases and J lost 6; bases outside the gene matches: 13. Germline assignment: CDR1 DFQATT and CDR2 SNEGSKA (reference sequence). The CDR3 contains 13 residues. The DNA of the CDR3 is TGCAGTTCTACTAGGGACAGCCGTAGCGAGCAGTACTTC. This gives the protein CSSTRDSRSEQYF.

DNA of the CDR3: TGTGCCAGCAGTTACGTCGGGAGTCCTAATGAAAAACTGTTTTTT. Protein sequence: CASSYVGSPNEKLFF. The chain combines TRBV6-5 with TRBJ1-4; D gene ambiguous. The CDR3 extends over 15 amino acids. Germline V gives CDR1 MNHEY, CDR2 SVGAGI. V lost 2 bases and J 3 bases, leaving 10 bases between the germline ends.

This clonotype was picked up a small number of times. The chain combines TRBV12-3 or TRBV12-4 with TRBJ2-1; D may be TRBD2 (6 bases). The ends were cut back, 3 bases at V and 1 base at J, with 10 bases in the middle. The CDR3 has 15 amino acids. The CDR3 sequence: CASSFMRGSYNEQFF. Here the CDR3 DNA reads TGTGCCAGCAGTTTCATGCGGGGTTCCTACAATGAGCAGTTCTTC.

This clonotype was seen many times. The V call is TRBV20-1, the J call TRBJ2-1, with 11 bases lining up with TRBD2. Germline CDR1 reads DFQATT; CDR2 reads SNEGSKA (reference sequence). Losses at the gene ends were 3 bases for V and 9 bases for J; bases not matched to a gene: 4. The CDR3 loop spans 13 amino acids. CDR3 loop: CSASSGRALEQFF. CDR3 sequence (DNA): TGCAGTGCTAGTAGCGGGAGGGCCCTTGAGCAGTTCTTC.

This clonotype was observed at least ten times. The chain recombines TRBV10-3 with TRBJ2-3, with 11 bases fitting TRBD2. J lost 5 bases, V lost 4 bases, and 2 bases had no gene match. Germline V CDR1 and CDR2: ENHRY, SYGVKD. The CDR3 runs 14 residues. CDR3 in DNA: TGTGCCATCAGTGGGACTAGCGGGCGAGATACGCAGTATTTT. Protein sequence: CAISGTSGRDTQYF.

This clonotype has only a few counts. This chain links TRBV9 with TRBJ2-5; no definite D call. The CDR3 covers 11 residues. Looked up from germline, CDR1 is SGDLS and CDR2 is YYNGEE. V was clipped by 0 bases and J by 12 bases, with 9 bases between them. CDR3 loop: CASSVGTEKYF. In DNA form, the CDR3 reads TGTGCCAGCAGCGTAGGAACGGAAAAGTACTTC. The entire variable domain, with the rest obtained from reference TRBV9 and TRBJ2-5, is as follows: DSGVTQTPKHLITATGQRVTLRCSPRSGDLSVYWYQQSLDQGLQFLIQYYNGEERAKGNILERFSAQQFPDLHSELNLSSLELGDSALYFCASSVGTEKYFGPGTRLLVL.

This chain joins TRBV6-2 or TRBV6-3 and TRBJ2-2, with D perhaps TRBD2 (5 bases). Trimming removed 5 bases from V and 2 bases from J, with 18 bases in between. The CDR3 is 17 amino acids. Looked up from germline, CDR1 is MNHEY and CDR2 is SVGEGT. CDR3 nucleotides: TGTGCCAGCAGTGCATTGGAGACTAACACAAACACCGGGGAGCTGTTTTTT. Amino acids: CASSALETNTNTGELFF.

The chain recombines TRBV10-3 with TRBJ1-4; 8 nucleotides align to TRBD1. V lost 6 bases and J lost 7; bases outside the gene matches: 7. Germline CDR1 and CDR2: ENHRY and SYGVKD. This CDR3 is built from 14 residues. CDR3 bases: TGTGCCATCAGGACAGGGGTGGAGGGTGAAAAACTGTTTTTT. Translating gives CAIRTGVEGEKLFF.

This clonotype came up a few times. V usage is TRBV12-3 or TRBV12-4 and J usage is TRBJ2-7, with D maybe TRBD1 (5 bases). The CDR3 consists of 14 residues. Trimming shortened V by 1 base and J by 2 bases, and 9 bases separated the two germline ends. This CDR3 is CASSLVDRPYEQYF. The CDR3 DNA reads TGTGCCAGCAGTTTAGTAGACAGACCCTACGAGCAGTACTTC.